A selection of T cell receptor beta chains follows, all from one sample in a study of T cell responses to AZD1222 COVID-19 vaccine. This table comes from immunoSEQ multiplex PCR, and its TCRdb copy is limited to in-frame clones, with some not included. The table has about 160,000 clones, approximately 90% seen once. The sample was peripheral blood, taken 28 days after the second AZD1222 dose. These TCRs come from an adult who received the AZD1222 COVID-19 vaccine. Each CDR3 is given with its conserved first and last residue. Each record gives: D gene, V gene, J gene, clone size, CDR3 protein, CDR3 DNA. D genes are given only for firm matches. Some rows have no size entry. The others give once, few or many, or a class for an expanded clone.

d_gene: .; v_gene: TRBV7-3; j_gene: TRBJ2-7; abundance: .; CDR3aa: CASSHDRHQEQYF; CDR3nt: TGTGCCAGCAGCCATGACAGGCACCAGGAGCAGTACTTC
d_gene: .; v_gene: TRBV3-1/TRBV3-2; j_gene: TRBJ2-5; abundance: .; CDR3aa: CASSQEGRGKTQYF; CDR3nt: TGTGCCAGCAGCCAAGAAGGCCGGGGGAAGACCCAGTACTTC
d_gene: .; v_gene: TRBV7-9; j_gene: TRBJ1-2; abundance: .; CDR3aa: CASSLGQATYGYTF; CDR3nt: TGTGCCAGCAGCTTAGGACAGGCGACCTATGGCTACACCTTC
d_gene: .; v_gene: TRBV13; j_gene: TRBJ1-1; abundance: .; CDR3aa: CASSLRGADTEAFF; CDR3nt: TGTGCCAGCAGCTTACGGGGGGCAGACACTGAAGCTTTCTTT
d_gene: .; v_gene: TRBV2; j_gene: TRBJ2-7; abundance: .; CDR3aa: CASSAGSSYEQYF; CDR3nt: TGTGCCAGCAGTGCAGGGAGCTCCTACGAGCAGTACTTC
d_gene: .; v_gene: TRBV7-8; j_gene: TRBJ1-4; abundance: .; CDR3aa: CASSSRPAGELATNEKLFF; CDR3nt: TGTGCCAGCAGCTCCAGGCCGGCAGGAGAACTTGCAACTAATGAAAAACTGTTTTTT
d_gene: .; v_gene: TRBV27; j_gene: TRBJ2-2; abundance: .; CDR3aa: CASTWVPNTGELFF; CDR3nt: TGTGCCAGCACTTGGGTGCCGAACACCGGGGAGCTGTTTTTT
d_gene: .; v_gene: TRBV3-1/TRBV3-2; j_gene: TRBJ2-7; abundance: once; CDR3aa: CASSQAAPAYEQYF; CDR3nt: TGTGCCAGCAGCCAAGCTGCACCTGCCTACGAGCAGTACTTC
d_gene: TRBD2; v_gene: TRBV24-1; j_gene: TRBJ2-3; abundance: .; CDR3aa: CATSDKQAGELDTQYF; CDR3nt: TGTGCCACCAGTGATAAACAAGCGGGGGAGTTAGATACGCAGTATTTT
d_gene: TRBD1; v_gene: TRBV5-4; j_gene: TRBJ2-7; abundance: .; CDR3aa: CAWADRKTAITYEQYF; CDR3nt: TGTGCCTGGGCGGACAGGAAAACAGCAATAACCTACGAGCAGTACTTC
d_gene: .; v_gene: TRBV18; j_gene: TRBJ1-6; abundance: .; CDR3aa: CASSPLSTEGALHF; CDR3nt: TGTGCCAGCTCACCGCTCAGCACCGAAGGGGCCCTCCACTTT
d_gene: .; v_gene: TRBV4-2; j_gene: TRBJ1-5; abundance: .; CDR3aa: CASSQDAGAYQPQHF; CDR3nt: TGTGCCAGCAGCCAAGATGCAGGGGCTTATCAGCCCCAGCATTTT
d_gene: .; v_gene: TRBV27; j_gene: TRBJ1-1; abundance: .; CDR3aa: CASSLLYIGGTNTEAFF; CDR3nt: TGTGCCAGCAGTTTATTGTATATCGGGGGGACGAACACTGAAGCTTTCTTT
d_gene: TRBD1; v_gene: TRBV6-4; j_gene: TRBJ2-1; abundance: .; CDR3aa: CASSRQGAAHGEQFF; CDR3nt: TGTGCCAGCAGTAGACAGGGGGCAGCACATGGTGAGCAGTTCTTC
d_gene: TRBD2; v_gene: TRBV12-5; j_gene: TRBJ2-3; abundance: .; CDR3aa: CASGSGLGADTQYF; CDR3nt: TGTGCTAGTGGGTCGGGACTAGGGGCAGATACGCAGTATTTT
d_gene: .; v_gene: TRBV14; j_gene: TRBJ1-3; abundance: .; CDR3aa: CASSQDLFVSTVSGNTIYF; CDR3nt: TGTGCCAGCAGCCAAGATCTTTTCGTTTCGACAGTCTCTGGAAACACCATATATTTT
d_gene: .; v_gene: TRBV5-5; j_gene: TRBJ1-1; abundance: .; CDR3aa: CASSLGRAQNTEAFF; CDR3nt: TGTGCCAGCAGCTTGGGGCGGGCTCAGAACACTGAAGCTTTCTTT
d_gene: .; v_gene: TRBV12-3/TRBV12-4; j_gene: TRBJ1-1; abundance: .; CDR3aa: CASSREITEAFF; CDR3nt: TGTGCCAGCAGTCGGGAAATTACTGAAGCTTTCTTT
d_gene: .; v_gene: TRBV6-5; j_gene: TRBJ2-7; abundance: .; CDR3aa: CASRTGTSTREQYF; CDR3nt: TGTGCCAGCAGGACCGGGACCTCGACTAGGGAGCAGTACTTC
d_gene: TRBD2; v_gene: TRBV6-6; j_gene: TRBJ2-5; abundance: once; CDR3aa: CASSPGTMKETQYF; CDR3nt: TGTGCCAGCAGTCCAGGGACTATGAAAGAGACCCAGTACTTC
d_gene: TRBD1; v_gene: TRBV2; j_gene: TRBJ1-2; abundance: .; CDR3aa: CASRENRQGSSYTF; CDR3nt: TGTGCCAGCAGGGAAAATCGACAGGGTTCATCGTACACCTTC
d_gene: .; v_gene: TRBV13; j_gene: TRBJ2-7; abundance: .; CDR3aa: CASSPSGFSGYEQYF; CDR3nt: TGTGCCAGCAGCCCTTCGGGCTTTAGCGGTTACGAGCAGTACTTC
d_gene: .; v_gene: TRBV21-1; j_gene: TRBJ1-5; abundance: .; CDR3aa: CASSKRGERGQPQHF; CDR3nt: TGTGCCAGCAGCAAACGGGGGGAAAGAGGGCAGCCCCAGCATTTT
d_gene: .; v_gene: TRBV20-1; j_gene: TRBJ2-3; abundance: .; CDR3aa: CSASLGTDTQYF; CDR3nt: TGCAGTGCTAGTCTAGGTACAGATACGCAGTATTTT
d_gene: TRBD1; v_gene: TRBV27; j_gene: TRBJ1-1; abundance: .; CDR3aa: CASSPEDRGNTEAFF; CDR3nt: TGTGCCAGCAGCCCAGAAGACAGGGGAAACACTGAAGCTTTCTTT
d_gene: TRBD1; v_gene: TRBV18; j_gene: TRBJ1-1; abundance: once; CDR3aa: CASSPTGQRTEAFF; CDR3nt: TGTGCCAGCTCACCGACGGGACAGAGAACTGAAGCTTTCTTT